A single sample gave rise to the 15 T cell receptor beta chains below, sequenced in a study of T cells in Graves' hyperthyroidism and ophthalmopathy. Amplified TCR beta CDR3 regions came from RNA transcripts. Carried out on the TCR CDR3, a first-round RT-PCR used the HTBI primer set. One entry per CDR3 protein results from TCRdb running MiXCR on the multiplex PCR reads. Seen here are around 500,000 distinct CDR3 sequences, approximately 16% observed once, and the top ten hold 25% to 35%. Source material: blood. These receptors were obtained from a woman in her 30s with Graves' ophthalmopathy.

This clonotype has at least ten counts. The chain carries TRBV9 and TRBJ1-1; D is possibly TRBD1 (6 bases). Germline CDR1 and CDR2: SGDLS and YYNGEE. Trimming took 0 bases from V and 0 from J, leaving 15 bases between them. The CDR3 extends over 17 amino acids. The CDR3 coding sequence is TGTGCCAGCAGCGTAGCCCTACAGGGAATAATGAACACTGAAGCTTTCTTT. Residues: CASSVALQGIMNTEAFF.

This clonotype has at least ten counts. V is TRBV28 and J is TRBJ1-1; 8 bases are a match to TRBD1. The V and J ends lost 6 bases and 1 base, in that order; junction bases with no gene match: 4. The CDR3 runs 14 residues. Germline CDR1 reads MDHEN; CDR2 reads SYDVKM. The CDR3 nucleotides are TGTGCCAGCAGAACAGGGGGGTCGAACACTGAAGCTTTCTTT. As protein: CASRTGGSNTEAFF.

This clonotype has at least ten counts. The chain carries TRBV12-3 or TRBV12-4 and TRBJ1-5; 9 nucleotides align to TRBD1. This CDR3 is built from 16 residues. Germline trimming cut 2 bases from V and 4 bases from J; bases unmatched to any gene: 6. CDR3 sequence reads: CASSLYRGLINQPQHF. CDR3 bases: TGTGCCAGCAGTTTATACAGGGGGCTGATAAATCAGCCCCAGCATTTT.

This clonotype turned up a few times. This chain links TRBV3-1 with TRBJ2-7, with TRBD1 matching over 8 bases. The CDR3 totals 14 residues. Germline V gives CDR1 LGHDT, CDR2 YNNKEL (reference sequence). The trim removed 5 bases at V and 9 bases at J, leaving 12 bases unmatched. The CDR3 sequence: CASSSSRGRLRQYF. In DNA form, the CDR3 reads TGTGCCAGCAGCTCTTCCAGGGGGCGCTTACGGCAGTACTTC.

The chain couples TRBV24-1 to TRBJ2-6; maybe TRBD2 (5 bases). Deletions cut 6 bases from V and 1 base from J, with 15 bases between. Germline values: CDR1 KGHDR, CDR2 SFDVKD. This CDR3 has 17 amino acids. The CDR3 sequence is CATSSSGRGSGANVLTF. CDR3 DNA sequence: TGTGCCACCAGTTCTTCAGGCCGCGGGTCTGGGGCCAACGTCCTGACTTTC.

This clonotype was counted only a few times. This chain connects TRBV4-1 to TRBJ1-2; 11 positions match TRBD1. The germline CDR1 and CDR2 sequences are MGHRA and YSYEKL. The CDR3 runs to 14 residues. With 2 bases clipped from V and 6 bases from J, the junction kept 2 bases outside the gene matches. For the CDR3, the DNA is TGCGCCAGCAGCCAAAGGACAGGGGGCGATGGCTACACCTTC. Its translation: CASSQRTGGDGYTF.

This chain connects TRBV29-1 to TRBJ2-1; D perhaps matches TRBD1 (5 bases). CDR3 length equals 14 residues. CDR1 is SQVTM, CDR2 ANQGSEA, per germline. V was trimmed by 3 bases and J by 0 bases, leaving 9 bases between them. The CDR3 DNA reads as TGCAGCGTTGAGGGCAGGGACTCCTACAATGAGCAGTTCTTC. This codes for CSVEGRDSYNEQFF.

This clonotype was counted ten times or more. The chain uses TRBV7-2 and TRBJ2-1, with 7 bases that match TRBD2. The ends lost 2 bases at V and 12 bases at J; junction bases unmatched: 4. Germline CDR1 SGHTA, CDR2 FQGNSA. CDR3 size: 12 residues. Here the CDR3 reads CASSLNPGGQFF. The CDR3 coding sequence is TGTGCCAGCAGCTTAAATCCGGGAGGGCAGTTCTTC.

This clonotype was seen repeatedly, ten times or more. This chain links TRBV7-2 with TRBJ2-7, with 10 bases fitting TRBD2. V lost 3 bases and J lost 2; bases outside the gene matches: 19. CDR1 SGHTA and CDR2 FQGNSA come from the germline V gene. The CDR3 consists of 20 residues. In DNA form, the CDR3 reads TGTGCCAGCAGCTTTGGGTATCTGACTAGCGGGTATTCAAAGACCTACGAGCAGTACTTC. Amino acid sequence: CASSFGYLTSGYSKTYEQYF.

Only a few counts were recorded for this clonotype. The rearrangement links TRBV7-2 to TRBJ2-2, with TRBD2 identical over 7 bases. The germline gives CDR1 SGHTA, CDR2 FQGNSA. The CDR3 spans 17 residues. V was pared by 2 bases and J by 0 bases, with 6 bases of the junction left unmatched. The CDR3, as DNA: TGTGCCAGCAGCTTACAGCCTAGCGGCGCGAACACCGGGGAGCTGTTTTTT. Protein product: CASSLQPSGANTGELFF.

This clonotype came up a few times. The chain combines TRBV10-2 with TRBJ1-1, with 7 bases identical to TRBD1. CDR1 and CDR2 (germline): WSHSY, SAAADI. Trimming at V came to 7 bases and at J to 6 bases, leaving 20 bases not matched to a gene. The CDR3 sequence is 17 residues long. The CDR3 DNA reads TGCGCCAGCAACTTACGGGGACAGAGAACCGGGGGCGCTGAAGCTTTCTTT. It yields the protein CASNLRGQRTGGAEAFF.

This clonotype was seen repeatedly, ten times or more. The chain has TRBV11-2 and TRBJ1-5; D gene uncertain. The germline V gene has CDR1 SGHAT and CDR2 FQNNGV. The CDR3 length is 14 residues. V was shortened by 0 bases and J by 1 base, with 4 bases between the two germline ends. This chain's CDR3 is CASSLEGSNQPQHF. CDR3 nucleotides: TGTGCCAGCAGCTTAGAGGGGAGCAATCAGCCCCAGCATTTT.

The genes are TRBV3-2 and TRBJ2-4; the D call of TRBD2 is as the table states it, not checked on the DNA. TRBV3-2 is a documented pseudogene. This CDR3 region has 18 residues. As DNA, the CDR3 is TGTGCCAGCAGCCAAGATGGTCGGGAGTTCTTAGCCAAAAACATTCAGTACTTC. This encodes CASSQDGREFLAKNIQYF.

CDR3: CASTPGTSGRREQYF. CDR3 bases: TGTGCCAGCACTCCAGGGACTAGCGGGAGGCGGGAGCAGTACTTC. V gene TRBV6-1 combines with J gene TRBJ2-7; 15 positions match TRBD2. The junction had 8 bases not matched to a gene; V was cut back by 7 bases and J by 7 bases. This CDR3 has 15 amino acids. The germline CDR1 and CDR2 sequences are MNHNS and SASEGT.

The CDR3 DNA is TGTGCCAGCAGTGTCGGGGTGGACTCTGGAAACACCATATATTTT. Translating it yields CASSVGVDSGNTIYF. The chain combines TRBV25-1 with TRBJ1-3; no reliable D call. Between the trimmed V and J ends, which lost 4 bases and 0 bases, there was a span of 10 bases. Germline values: CDR1 MGHDK, CDR2 SYGVNS. The CDR3 loop spans 15 amino acids. Filled out from reference TRBV25-1 and TRBJ1-3, the complete variable domain reads EADIYQTPRYLVIGTGKKITLECSQTMGHDKMYWYQQDPGMELHLIHYSYGVNSTEKGDLSSESTVSRIRTEHFPLTLESARPSHTSQYLCASSVGVDSGNTIYFGEGSWLTVV.